Sequencing of this T cell receptor (beta chain) was carried out in a study of cytomegalovirus exposure and HLA in healthy donors. For the study at large: An earlier analysis found some 100 million unique TCR beta sequences from around 180 million T cells.

With regard to this clone: Its antigen is currently unknown.

PCR used 60 Vbeta primers and 13 Jbeta primers. Sequenced by immunoSEQ multiplex PCR; TCRdb stores in-frame clones only, minus some. In the table there are about 160,000 clones, about two thirds of which are singletons. Study-level points and caveats: The authors excluded some V segments, including TRBV6-2 and TRBV6-3, as indistinguishable.

The CDR3 has 15 amino acids. Germline V gives CDR1 SGHAT, CDR2 FQDESV (reference sequence). The sequence derives from a woman aged 25 to 39 in good health and CMV-seronegative. The V call is TRBV11-1, the J call TRBJ2-5; TRBD2 agrees at 9 bases. Near its end, the DNA agrees better with TRBJ2-7, so the J call may be wrong. Sequencing was done on a sample of PBMCs. The CDR3 region is CASSLEVAGAYEQYF. The DNA of the CDR3 is TGTGCCAGCAGCTTAGAAGTAGCGGGGGCCTACGAGCAGTACTTC.